This T cell receptor (beta chain) was sequenced in a study of cytomegalovirus exposure and HLA in healthy donors. 60 Vbeta and 13 Jbeta primers were used in PCR. The repertoire was sequenced with immunoSEQ multiplex PCR; TCRdb's copy has only in-frame clones and lacks some. The sample contains approximately 85,000 clones, 80% of which appear only once. Note on this clone: Antigen unknown.

Findings and limits, study-wide: Common viral pathogens seemed, in a later analysis, to connect with several of the most significant clusters. Most TCR sequences proved rare, with some public TCRs found in many donors.

Germline CDR1 SQVTM, CDR2 ANQGSEA. V dropped 5 bases and J dropped 4; count of bases not matched to a gene: 22. The CDR3 has 20 residues. The chain recombines TRBV29-1 with TRBJ2-2; 10 bases line up with TRBD2. Sequencing input: PBMCs. The receptor's source is a man aged 25 to 40 in good health and CMV-seronegative. CDR3 amino acids: CSVSGSGGTAMGRSTGELFF. The CDR3 DNA follows: TGCAGCGTTTCGGGTAGCGGGGGGACGGCGATGGGGCGTAGCACCGGGGAGCTGTTTTTT.